The clone carrying this TCR beta chain has a handful of counts. As yet, its antigen is unknown. MiXCR, applied by TCRdb to the 5' RACE reads, yields one record per CDR3 protein. The sample yields 540,000 or so distinct CDR3 sequences, 20% to 25% seen once. The data were taken from a study of identical twins. In germline, CDR1 is MDHEN, CDR2 SYDVKM. The CDR3 spans 14 residues. Trimming took 5 bases from V and 4 from J; bases not matched to a gene: 7. Overall study findings and caveats: Beta out-of-frame sequences showed weaker excess sharing between twins.

These data were also reused for a study on yellow fever vaccine responses in identical twins.

J is TRBJ2-7 and V is TRBV28, with 8 bases that match TRBD1. The specimen was CD4+ T cells sorted from blood. The source of this sequence is a woman under 30 in good health. CDR3 bases: TGTGCCAGCAGTCCCGGACAGGGTAGATACGAGCAGTACTTC. Its protein is CASSPGQGRYEQYF.